The 27 T cell receptor beta chains below come from one sample, sequenced in a study of blood T cell repertoires in COVID-19. Clones were read by immunoSEQ multiplex PCR, and TCRdb kept only the in-frame ones, dropping some. The table shows about 150,000 clones, with 70% to 90% occurring only once. The sequencing input was peripheral blood. These receptors originate from a man aged 55 to 70 with COVID-19, enrolled during active disease.

V is TRBV5-4 and J is TRBJ2-5, with 8 bases identical to TRBD1. V lost 0 bases to trimming and J lost 4 bases; unmatched junction nucleotides: 2. In germline, CDR1 is SGHNT, CDR2 YYREEE (reference sequence). The CDR3 is 14 residues long. CDR3 in amino acids: CASSLGTGTETQYF. Here the CDR3 DNA reads TGTGCCAGCAGCTTGGGGACAGGGACAGAGACCCAGTACTTC. The full variable domain, completed using reference TRBV5-4 and TRBJ2-5, is ETGVTQSPTHLIKTRGQQVTLRCSSQSGHNTVSWYQQALGQGPQFIFQYYREEENGRGNFPPRFSGLQFPNYSSELNVNALELDDSALYLCASSLGTGTETQYFGPGTRLLVL.

The J gene is TRBJ2-1, the V gene TRBV7-2, with 7 bases aligning to TRBD2. Unmatched junction bases numbered 15, after V lost 4 bases and J lost 3 bases. The CDR3 spans 18 residues. From germline, CDR1 is SGHTA and CDR2 FQGNSA. The CDR3 sequence is CASSSGRRDYVSYNEQFF. The CDR3, as DNA: TGTGCCAGCAGCTCAGGGCGTAGGGACTACGTGAGCTACAATGAGCAGTTCTTC.

This sequence joins TRBV6-5 and TRBJ1-1, with D hard to call. CDR1 is MNHEY, CDR2 SVGAGI, per germline. V was pared by 6 bases and J by 0 bases, with 8 bases between. The CDR3 is 13 residues long. The CDR3 bases are TGTGCCAGCAGCGGAGTTGTGAACACTGAAGCTTTCTTT. Encoded protein: CASSGVVNTEAFF.

This sequence joins TRBV28 and TRBJ1-2; TRBD1 aligns across 10 bases. Looked up from germline, CDR1 is MDHEN and CDR2 is SYDVKM. The CDR3 contains 14 residues. Trimming cost V 6 bases and J 8 bases; bases outside gene matches: 9. CDR3 sequence: CASRGTGAKGGYTF. The CDR3, as DNA: TGTGCCAGCAGGGGGACAGGGGCCAAGGGCGGCTACACCTTC.

The V gene is TRBV4-1, the J gene TRBJ1-5; D unresolved. CDR1 and CDR2 (germline): MGHRA, YSYEKL. This CDR3 contains 15 residues. V gave up 1 base and J gave up 8 bases, with 15 bases separating them. Written as DNA, the CDR3 is TGCGCCAGCAGCCAAGGGACTGCTAACTTGGAGCCCCAGCATTTT. Translation gives CASSQGTANLEPQHF.

The chain employs TRBV6-5 and TRBJ2-7; TRBD1 aligns across 9 bases. V lost 7 bases and J lost 3; bases outside the gene matches: 10. This CDR3 region has 15 residues. In germline, CDR1 is MNHEY, CDR2 SVGAGI. CDR3 loop: CASNKQGAVYYEQYF. Here the CDR3 DNA reads TGTGCCAGCAATAAACAGGGGGCGGTTTACTACGAGCAGTACTTC.

This chain links TRBV7-2 with TRBJ1-5; 9 nucleotides align to TRBD1. The length of the CDR3 is 18 residues. Germline V gene lookup returns CDR1 SGHTA and CDR2 FQGNSA. J was trimmed by 5 bases and V by 1 base; bases with no gene match: 12. CDR3 in amino acids: CASSLGFGNRGQHQPQHF. For the CDR3, the DNA is TGTGCCAGCAGCTTAGGTTTTGGGAACAGGGGGCAACATCAGCCCCAGCATTTT.

The chain links TRBV19 to TRBJ2-1; 8 positions agree with TRBD2. CDR1 and CDR2 (germline): LNHDA, SQIVND (reference sequence). The V segment lost 7 bases and the J segment 9 bases; nucleotides outside the gene matches: 17. CDR3 length equals 16 residues. The CDR3 sequence: CASKSQGAGVGSEQFF. Written as DNA, the CDR3 is TGTGCCAGTAAATCCCAGGGAGCGGGAGTAGGCAGTGAGCAGTTCTTC.

This clone has just one count. The chain uses TRBV11-2 and TRBJ2-5; D is unclear. The length of the CDR3 is 15 residues. Germline values: CDR1 SGHAT, CDR2 FQNNGV. Trimming removed 1 base at V and 4 bases at J, with 13 bases between. The CDR3 DNA reads as TGTGCCAGCAGCTTAGCCTTTTTGGGCCGAGAGACCCAGTACTTC. Translating gives CASSLAFLGRETQYF.

This clone appeared a single time. The CDR3 loop is CASRLAPGREGKNEQFF. In DNA form, the CDR3 reads TGTGCAAGTCGCTTAGCGCCAGGACGGGAGGGTAAGAATGAGCAGTTCTTC. J is TRBJ2-1 and V is TRBV12-2; no DNA check was done on the table's D call, TRBD2. TRBV12-2 is deemed a pseudogene. The length of the CDR3 is 17 residues.

This clone has more than one count but fewer than ten. In DNA, the CDR3 is TGTGCCAGCAGTTTGGGGACAGGGAAGAACACTGAAGCTTTCTTT. It yields the protein CASSLGTGKNTEAFF. The rearrangement joins TRBV28 to TRBJ1-1; the match to TRBD1 covers 9 bases. CDR1 and CDR2 (germline): MDHEN, SYDVKM. This CDR3 is 15 amino acids long. V lost 3 bases, J lost 1 base, and 3 bases stayed unmatched.

V is TRBV6-2 or TRBV6-3 and J is TRBJ1-1; the D is unclear. This CDR3 region has 14 residues. Trimming took off 4 bases at V and 0 bases at J, with 9 bases between the two ends. In germline, CDR1 is MNHEY, CDR2 SVGEGT. This CDR3 is CASSFAVVNTEAFF. CDR3 DNA sequence: TGTGCCAGCAGTTTCGCAGTCGTGAACACTGAAGCTTTCTTT.

The chain links TRBV7-3 to TRBJ2-5, with 10 bases that match TRBD1. The junction had 9 bases not matched to a gene; V was cut back by 1 base and J by 4 bases. The CDR3 sequence is 17 residues long. CDR1 is SGHTA, CDR2 FQGTGA, per germline. This CDR3 reads CASSLRGRDRGSETQYF. The DNA for the CDR3 is TGTGCCAGCAGCTTAAGAGGGCGGGACAGGGGATCAGAGACCCAGTACTTC.

The chain combines TRBV4-3 with TRBJ2-7; maybe TRBD1 (5 bases). Germline-derived CDR1 and CDR2 are LGHNA and YSLEER. This CDR3 spans 15 amino acids. V gave up 1 base and J gave up 4 bases, with 14 bases separating them. This chain's CDR3 is CASSQVDTDRYEQYF. The CDR3 nucleotides read TGCGCCAGCAGCCAAGTGGACACGGACCGATACGAGCAGTACTTC.

The rearrangement joins TRBV3-1 (or the pseudogene TRBV3-2) to TRBJ2-1; 10 bases match TRBD1. V lost 4 bases to trimming and J lost 7 bases; unmatched junction nucleotides: 7. Germline V gene data show CDR1 as LGHDT and CDR2 as YNNKEL (reference sequence). The length of the CDR3 is 15 residues. The CDR3 DNA follows: TGTGCCAGCAGCCGCATGCGACAGGGGGCTAATGAGCAGTTCTTC. Protein product: CASSRMRQGANEQFF.

The chain has TRBV5-6 and TRBJ1-1, with D perhaps TRBD1 (6 bases). Germline V gene data show CDR1 as SGHDT and CDR2 as YYEEEE. The CDR3 is made up of 13 amino acids. Trimming left V 4 bases short and J 5 bases short, with 12 bases between. CDR3 region: CASSTFRGTEAFF. DNA for the CDR3: TGTGCCAGCAGCACATTCAGGGGTACTGAAGCTTTCTTT.

This chain uses TRBV30 with TRBJ1-1, with D possibly matching TRBD1 (5 bases). Germline CDR1 GTSNPN, CDR2 SVGIG (reference sequence). Trimming pared 4 bases from V and 0 bases from J, leaving 9 bases between. The CDR3 has 13 residues. The CDR3 loop is CAWTGGMNTEAFF. In DNA, the CDR3 is TGTGCCTGGACCGGGGGAATGAACACTGAAGCTTTCTTT.

CDR3 region: CASSQVGTSLNEQYF. The CDR3 nucleotides are TGCGCCAGCAGCCAAGTGGGGACTAGCCTCAACGAGCAGTACTTC. V and J are TRBV4-3 and TRBJ2-7, with 9 bases identical to TRBD2. V lost 1 base and J lost 5; bases outside the gene matches: 6. This CDR3 is 15 amino acids long. CDR1 is LGHNA, CDR2 YSLEER, per germline.

The V gene is TRBV27, the J gene TRBJ1-2; the D gene is possibly TRBD1 (6 bases). Germline CDR1 MNHEY, CDR2 SMNVEV (reference sequence). Trimming removed 5 bases at V and 1 base at J, with 14 bases between. The CDR3 contains 15 residues. CDR3 coding DNA: TGTGCCAGCAGTCTTAAGACAGGCGATAACTATGGCTACACCTTC. Encoded protein: CASSLKTGDNYGYTF.

The V and J genes are TRBV21-1 and TRBJ1-5. TRBV21-1 is a listed pseudogene. This CDR3 has 15 amino acids. The CDR3 spells CASSSTRLGTGPQHF. CDR3 nucleotides: TGTGCCAGCAGCTCAACCCGCTTGGGTACGGGTCCCCAGCATTTT.

The chain recombines TRBV2 with TRBJ1-2, with 9 bases identical to TRBD1. The CDR3 loop spans 12 amino acids. The germline CDR1 and CDR2 sequences are SNHLY and FYNNEI. After removal of 6 bases from V and 7 bases from J, the junction contained 3 bases not matched to a gene. CDR3 bases: TGTGCCAGCAGGGGACAGGGTGGTGGCTACACCTTC. Translating gives CASRGQGGGYTF.

This clone occurred a few times. V gene TRBV7-2 combines with J gene TRBJ1-2, with TRBD1 as a possible D gene (5 bases). In germline, CDR1 is SGHTA, CDR2 FQGNSA. The CDR3 contains 17 residues. Trimming took 1 base from V and 2 from J, leaving 17 bases between them. CDR3 protein: CASSLVGGDWGNYGYTF. The CDR3 bases are TGTGCCAGCAGCTTAGTCGGAGGGGACTGGGGGAACTATGGCTACACCTTC.

This chain links TRBV29-1 with TRBJ1-1, with TRBD1 as a possible D gene (6 bases). V was trimmed by 5 bases and J by 0 bases, leaving 10 bases between them. The CDR3 is made up of 13 amino acids. CDR1 is SQVTM and CDR2 is ANQGSEA in the germline V gene. The CDR3 reads CSVRAGVNTEAFF. In DNA, the CDR3 is TGCAGCGTTCGTGCAGGGGTGAACACTGAAGCTTTCTTT.

A single count supports this clone. The V gene is TRBV18, the J gene TRBJ1-1; 9 bases are a match to TRBD1. The CDR3 covers 15 residues. Trimming removed 3 bases from V and 2 bases from J; junction bases left unmatched: 4. Germline CDR1 and CDR2: KGHSH and LQKENI. The CDR3 reads CASSPRQGDNTEAFF. The CDR3 DNA reads TGTGCCAGCTCACCCCGACAGGGGGATAACACTGAAGCTTTCTTT.

The rearrangement joins TRBV7-2 to TRBJ2-1, with D maybe TRBD1 (5 bases). The CDR3 spans 13 residues. Trimming shortened V by 1 base and J by 4 bases, and 5 bases separated the two germline ends. Germline CDR1 is SGHTA and CDR2 is FQGNSA. CDR3 sequence: CASSLGQYNEQFF. The CDR3 DNA reads TGTGCCAGCAGCTTAGGACAGTACAATGAGCAGTTCTTC.

The chain is built from TRBV9 and TRBJ1-3, with TRBD1 matching over 9 bases. Germline V lookup: CDR1 SGDLS, CDR2 YYNGEE. J lost 6 bases, V lost 4 bases, and 5 bases had no gene match. The CDR3 loop spans 14 amino acids. The CDR3 region has the DNA TGTGCCAGCAGCCCGGACAGGGGTCCAAACACCATATATTTT. This encodes CASSPDRGPNTIYF. The full variable domain, its missing parts supplied by reference TRBV9 and TRBJ1-3, is DSGVTQTPKHLITATGQRVTLRCSPRSGDLSVYWYQQSLDQGLQFLIQYYNGEERAKGNILERFSAQQFPDLHSELNLSSLELGDSALYFCASSPDRGPNTIYFGEGSWLTVV.

The chain is built from TRBV3-1 (or the pseudogene TRBV3-2) and TRBJ1-5, with 7 positions matching TRBD1. CDR1 and CDR2 from the germline V gene are LGHDT and YNNKEL (reference sequence). The CDR3 consists of 13 residues. J was trimmed by 6 bases and V by 6 bases; bases with no gene match: 5. The CDR3 DNA is TGTGCCAGCAGTGAAGGGGGCGGTCAGCCCCAGCATTTT. Translated: CASSEGGGQPQHF.